This T cell receptor beta chain was sequenced for a study of T cell repertoires in cytomegalovirus infection. For the study at large: Public TCR beta signatures marked donors with CMV infection and the matching HLA.

TCRdb passed the reads through MiXCR, listing each CDR3 protein once. The sample contains about 900,000 distinct CDR3 sequences, around 31% of which appear only once. V was pared by 5 bases and J by 3 bases, with 13 bases between. This CDR3 has 14 residues. The study, taken as a whole, reports: Cumulative frequency (of public TCR beta family members) identified carriers of CMV plus the relevant HLA.

This clonotype was seen only a few times. The antigen is unknown. The source of this sequence is a human donor in good health (CMV status not recorded). Some clones in this sample may be carry-over from other donors' samples. The V and J genes are TRBV12-3 or TRBV12-4 and TRBJ1-1, with a possible D match to TRBD1 (6 bases). Here the sequenced sample was cultured CD8+ T cells from PBMCs, taken from culture after CMV antigen stimulation. This chain's CDR3 is CASSRTRGDTEAFF. The DNA of the CDR3 is TGTGCCAGCAGTCGGACAAGGGGGGACACTGAAGCTTTCTTT.